This T cell receptor beta chain was found in a study of T cell changes during pregnancy in multiple sclerosis. Libraries were prepared by immunoSEQ multiplex PCR; TCRdb keeps only in-frame clonotypes and omits some of them. Of 45,000 or so clones in the sample, roughly 91% were seen once. V lost 0 bases and J lost 1, with 13 bases in between. This CDR3 region has 16 residues. CDR1 SGHRS and CDR2 YFSETQ come from the germline V gene. The V call is TRBV5-1, the J call TRBJ1-1; D is possibly TRBD1 (6 bases). The TCR comes from a female donor with multiple sclerosis, enrolled in a pregnancy study. Input material: PBMCs (not recorded whether the cells were cultured). The CDR3 protein is CASSLVLQGRNTEAFF. CDR3 DNA sequence: TGCGCCAGCAGCTTGGTCCTCCAGGGGCGGAACACTGAAGCTTTCTTT.